The present T cell receptor beta chain was sequenced within a study of vaccination and CD4 T cells after COVID-19. Remarks on this clonotype: Its specificity is not known.

Germline loops: CDR1 SGHAT, CDR2 FQNNGV. This CDR3 contains 17 residues. V gave up 1 base and J gave up 2 bases; unmatched junction bases: 6. This sample's treatment: roughly ten-day PBMC culture with coronavirus spike peptide pools or control peptides (ViraFEST assay). The Oncomine TCR Beta short-read assay was applied to DNA of cultured CD4+ T cells. The genomic DNA was obtained from cultured CD4+ T cells by extraction with the QIAamp micro DNA kit. A single record per CDR3 protein comes from TCRdb applying MiXCR to the PCR reads. The sample has some 13,000 distinct CDR3 sequences, 28% seen once. The TCR originated in a human donor with COVID-19. J is TRBJ2-2 and V is TRBV11-2, with 8 bases matching TRBD1. Sequencing was done on a sample of cultured CD4+ T cells from blood. CDR3 sequence: CASSLGARGLNTGELFF. CDR3 DNA: TGTGCCAGCAGCTTAGGTGCCAGGGGGCTAAACACCGGGGAGCTGTTTTTT.